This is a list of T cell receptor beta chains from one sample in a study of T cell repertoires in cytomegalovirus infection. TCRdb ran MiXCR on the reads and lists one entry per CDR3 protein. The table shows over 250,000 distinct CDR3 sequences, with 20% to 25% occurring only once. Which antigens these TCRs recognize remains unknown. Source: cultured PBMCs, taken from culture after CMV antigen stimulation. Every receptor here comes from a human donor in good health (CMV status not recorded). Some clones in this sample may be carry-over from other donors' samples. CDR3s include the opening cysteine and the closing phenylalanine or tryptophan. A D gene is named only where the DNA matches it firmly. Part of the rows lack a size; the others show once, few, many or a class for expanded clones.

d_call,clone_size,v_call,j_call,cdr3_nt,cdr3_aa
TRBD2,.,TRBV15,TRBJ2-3,TGTGCCACCAGCACTAGCGGGACTAGCACAGATACGCAGTATTTT,CATSTSGTSTDTQYF
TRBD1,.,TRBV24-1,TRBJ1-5,TGTGCCACCAGTGGGGCGGGGACAGGGGTAAATCAGCCCCAGCATTTT,CATSGAGTGVNQPQHF
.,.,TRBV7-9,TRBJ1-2,TGTGCCAGCAGCTTAAGTATGAGGGTTGACTATGGCTACACCTTC,CASSLSMRVDYGYTF
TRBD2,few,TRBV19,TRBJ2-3,TGTGCCAGTAGTGACCGACTAGCTCTAGATACGCAGTATTTT,CASSDRLALDTQYF
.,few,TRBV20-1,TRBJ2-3,TGCAGTGCCCCCCGGGGCGGTCGGGACCCCACAGATACGCAGTATTTT,CSAPRGGRDPTDTQYF
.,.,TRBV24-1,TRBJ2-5,TGTGCCGTATCCGTGAAGAACCAAGAGACCCAGTACTTC,CAVSVKNQETQYF
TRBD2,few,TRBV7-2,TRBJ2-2,TGTGCCAGCAGCCCAATCGGGACTAGCGGGGAGCTGTTTTTT,CASSPIGTSGELFF
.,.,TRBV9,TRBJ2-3,TGTGCCAGCAGCGTGGAGCGGGATACGCAGTATTTT,CASSVERDTQYF
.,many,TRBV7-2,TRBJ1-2,TGTGCCAGCAGCCTCGCCTCCGGGGGACCTTGGGGCTACACCTTC,CASSLASGGPWGYTF
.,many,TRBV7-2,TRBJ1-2,TGTGCCAGCAGCCGGACCAGACAGAGAAACTATGGCTACACCTTC,CASSRTRQRNYGYTF
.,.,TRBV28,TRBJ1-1,TGTGCCAGCAGTTTACGCCCGGCAGGGCCTACTGAAGCTTTCTTT,CASSLRPAGPTEAFF
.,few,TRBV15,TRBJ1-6,TGTGCCACCAGCAGAGATCGGGGGGCCGGTAATTCACCCCTCCACTTT,CATSRDRGAGNSPLHF
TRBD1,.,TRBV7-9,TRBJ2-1,TGTGCCAGCAGCGAGTCTACCGGGACAGGGGGGTACAATGAGCAGTTCTTC,CASSESTGTGGYNEQFF
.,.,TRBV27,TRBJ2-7,TGTGCCAGCGCGGCTGGGGTTTCCTACGAGCAGTACTTC,CASAAGVSYEQYF
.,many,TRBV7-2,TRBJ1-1,TGTGCCAGCAGCTTAGAAGCGGGCATAGCTGAAGCTTTCTTT,CASSLEAGIAEAFF
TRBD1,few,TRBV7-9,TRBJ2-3,TGTGCCAGCAGCCCTAACAGGGGAAGCACAGATACGCAGTATTTT,CASSPNRGSTDTQYF
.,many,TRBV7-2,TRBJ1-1,TGTGCCAGCAGCTTAGTGTGGGACACTGAAGCTTTCTTT,CASSLVWDTEAFF
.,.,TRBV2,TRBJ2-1,TGTGCCAGCAGGGACATGGGGCTAGCGTTCAATGAGCAGTTCTTC,CASRDMGLAFNEQFF
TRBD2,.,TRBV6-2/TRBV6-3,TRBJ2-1,TGTGCCAGCAGATCAGATAGCGGGAGACCCTACAATGAGCAGTTCTTC,CASRSDSGRPYNEQFF
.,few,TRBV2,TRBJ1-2,TGTGCCAGCAGTGAGGGGACCCTTTTATTAGGCTACACCTTC,CASSEGTLLLGYTF
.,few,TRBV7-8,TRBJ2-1,TGTGCCAGCAGCCCTCGACCCTTAGGACCTGAGCAGTTCTTC,CASSPRPLGPEQFF
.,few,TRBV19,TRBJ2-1,TGTGCCAGTAGTAGGGGCGAGACCACTGACAATGAGCAGTTCTTC,CASSRGETTDNEQFF
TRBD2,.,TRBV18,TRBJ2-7,TGTGCCAGCTCCCCCGGACTAGCGGGAATTGACGAGCAGTACTTC,CASSPGLAGIDEQYF
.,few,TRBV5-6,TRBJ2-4,TGTGCCAGCAGCCGCTTCGACAGGACCGAAAACATTCAGTACTTC,CASSRFDRTENIQYF
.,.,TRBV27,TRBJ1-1,TGTGCCAGCAGTCCCTGGCCGGGGGGTAACACTGAAGCTTTCTTT,CASSPWPGGNTEAFF
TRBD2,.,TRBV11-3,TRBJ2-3,TGTGCCAGCAGCTCTAGCGGGAGGCCAGATACGCAGTATTTT,CASSSSGRPDTQYF
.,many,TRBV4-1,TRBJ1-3,TGCGCCAGCAGTGGACAGGGAAACACCATATATTTT,CASSGQGNTIYF
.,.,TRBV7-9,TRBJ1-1,TGTGCCAGCAGACATAGACAGTTCTTGAACACTGAAGCTTTCTTT,CASRHRQFLNTEAFF
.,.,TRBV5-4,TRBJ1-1,TGTGCCAGCAGCGCTGACATCTCGAACACTGAAGCTTTCTTT,CASSADISNTEAFF
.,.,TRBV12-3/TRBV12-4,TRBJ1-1,TGTGCCAGCAGTTTAGGAGGGGAAAGTGAAGCTTTCTTT,CASSLGGESEAFF
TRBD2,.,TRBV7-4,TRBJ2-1,TGTGCCAGCAGCTTAGATAGCGGGAGGCAACTTGAGCAGTTCTTC,CASSLDSGRQLEQFF
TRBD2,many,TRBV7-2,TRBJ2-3,TGTGCCAGCAGCCCGCCTAGCGGGAGGGATACGCAGTATTTT,CASSPPSGRDTQYF
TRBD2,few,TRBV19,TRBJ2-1,TGTGCCAGTAGTATTTGGACTAGCGGGAGGAATGAGCAGTTCTTC,CASSIWTSGRNEQFF